Listed below are T cell receptor beta chains from one sample, sequenced in a study of chemoradiotherapy in HPV16-positive cancers. TCRdb's table, derived via immunoSEQ multiplex PCR, lists solely in-frame clones and lacks some. The sample contains approximately 12,000 clones, about 70% of which appear only once. This material was collected from a patient who underwent chemoradiotherapy. The receptor set was obtained from a human donor with HPV-associated anogenital cancer. Both conserved end residues are part of each CDR3. D genes are given only for firm matches. A clone size is listed for some rows: how often the clone was seen (once, few, many), or a class if it is expanded.

D: NA
V: TRBV28
size: few
J: TRBJ2-1
DNA: TGTGCCAGCAGTTTGACAGCCACGTACAATGAGCAGTTCTTC
CDR3: CASSLTATYNEQFF

D: NA
V: TRBV27
size: NA
J: TRBJ2-3
DNA: TGTGCCAGCAGTGCCCGGATGGGGGCGAAAGGGGATACGCAGTATTTT
CDR3: CASSARMGAKGDTQYF

D: TRBD1
V: TRBV15
size: NA
J: TRBJ2-7
DNA: TGTGCCACCAGGTCAGACAGGGGTAGCTCCTACGAGCAGTACTTC
CDR3: CATRSDRGSSYEQYF

D: NA
V: TRBV2
size: NA
J: TRBJ2-7
DNA: TGTGCCAGCAAGGATGGAGCGACAGTCACCTACGAGCAGTACTTC
CDR3: CASKDGATVTYEQYF

D: NA
V: TRBV11-2
size: NA
J: TRBJ2-5
DNA: TGTGCCAGCAGCTCCCTATGGGGCGGGCGGAACAAAGAGACCCAGTACTTC
CDR3: CASSSLWGGRNKETQYF

D: NA
V: TRBV5-1
size: NA
J: TRBJ1-1
DNA: TGCGCCAGCAGCATTCCGACGGTGAACACTGAAGCTTTCTTT
CDR3: CASSIPTVNTEAFF

D: TRBD1
V: TRBV5-8
size: once
J: TRBJ2-7
DNA: TGTGCCAGCAGCCCGGACAGGGGTCTATATGAGCAGTACTTC
CDR3: CASSPDRGLYEQYF

D: NA
V: TRBV7-8
size: NA
J: TRBJ2-5
DNA: TGTGCCAGCAGCTTAGACGGTAGCCGGAGGGAGACCCAGTACTTC
CDR3: CASSLDGSRRETQYF

D: NA
V: TRBV2
size: NA
J: TRBJ1-2
DNA: TGTGCCAGCAGTCCAGGACGGGGGCCCACCTTC
CDR3: CASSPGRGPTF

D: TRBD1
V: TRBV28
size: once
J: TRBJ1-2
DNA: TGTGCCAGCACCGAGCTCGGGACAGGGAATGCACGCGGCTACACCTTC
CDR3: CASTELGTGNARGYTF

D: TRBD1
V: TRBV5-4
size: NA
J: TRBJ2-7
DNA: TGTGCCAGCAGCCGGACAGGGGGCTCCTACGAGCAGTACTTC
CDR3: CASSRTGGSYEQYF

D: NA
V: TRBV25-1
size: NA
J: TRBJ1-2
DNA: TGTGCCAGCCGCGGGTTGGCTCGGGGCTACACCTTC
CDR3: CASRGLARGYTF

D: NA
V: TRBV29-1
size: NA
J: TRBJ2-1
DNA: TGCAGCGTTGTCAAAGAAGGACTCGAGCAGTTCTTC
CDR3: CSVVKEGLEQFF

D: TRBD2
V: TRBV19
size: NA
J: TRBJ2-1
DNA: TGTGCCAGTACGGCGCTAGCGGGCTACAATGAGCAGTTCTTC
CDR3: CASTALAGYNEQFF

D: TRBD1
V: TRBV6-5
size: NA
J: TRBJ2-5
DNA: TGTGCCAGCAGTAACACACAGGGGGCGAGGGAGACCCAGTACTTC
CDR3: CASSNTQGARETQYF

D: TRBD1
V: TRBV28
size: NA
J: TRBJ1-4
DNA: TGTGCCAGCAGTGCAGGGGGTAAACTGTTTTTT
CDR3: CASSAGGKLFF

D: TRBD1
V: TRBV2
size: NA
J: TRBJ2-7
DNA: TGTGCCAGCAGCCCCCTAATACGAGACAGGGGGTCTGACGAGCAGTACTTC
CDR3: CASSPLIRDRGSDEQYF

D: NA
V: TRBV28
size: NA
J: TRBJ1-5
DNA: TGTGCCAGCAGTTTGGACAGCTATAAACGGGAGCCCCAGCATTTT
CDR3: CASSLDSYKREPQHF

D: NA
V: TRBV5-4
size: once
J: TRBJ2-7
DNA: TGTGCCAGCAGCGACCCTTTTCGGACAGCTTCCTACGAGCAGTACTTC
CDR3: CASSDPFRTASYEQYF

D: NA
V: TRBV2
size: NA
J: TRBJ2-1
DNA: TGTGCCAGCCAAGGACCCATATACAATGAGCAGTTCTTC
CDR3: CASQGPIYNEQFF

D: TRBD2
V: TRBV27
size: NA
J: TRBJ2-1
DNA: TGTGCCACCGGGACTAGCGGTAATGCCTACAATGAGCAGTTCTTC
CDR3: CATGTSGNAYNEQFF

D: NA
V: TRBV19
size: NA
J: TRBJ1-2
DNA: TGTGCCAGTGGTGGAAGGGGCCATGGCTACACCTTC
CDR3: CASGGRGHGYTF

D: NA
V: TRBV14
size: few
J: TRBJ1-3
DNA: TGTGCCAGCAGCTTACAGGGCGTTGGAAACACCATATATTTT
CDR3: CASSLQGVGNTIYF

D: TRBD1
V: TRBV27
size: NA
J: TRBJ1-2
DNA: TGTGCCAGCCTGGGAGCAGGGGGCGACTACACCTTC
CDR3: CASLGAGGDYTF

D: NA
V: TRBV21-1
size: few
J: TRBJ2-7
DNA: TGTGCCAGCAGCAAAGCGTCCCGGGGGGGTTTCTCGTTCTACGAGCAGTACTTC
CDR3: CASSKASRGGFSFYEQYF

D: NA
V: TRBV5-1
size: NA
J: TRBJ2-5
DNA: TGCGCCAGCAGCTTAGGAAGTATCCAAGAGATCCAGTACTTC
CDR3: CASSLGSIQEIQYF

D: NA
V: TRBV6-1
size: NA
J: TRBJ2-7
DNA: TGTGCCAGCAGAGACAGTTGGGATACCTACGAGCAGTACTTC
CDR3: CASRDSWDTYEQYF

D: TRBD2
V: TRBV11-2
size: NA
J: TRBJ2-7
DNA: TGTGCCAGCAGCTTGGGACTAGGATCGAGAAGCGAGCAGTACTTC
CDR3: CASSLGLGSRSEQYF

D: NA
V: TRBV12-2
size: NA
J: TRBJ2-2
DNA: TGTGCAAGTCGCCCGCTGACAGGGCGGGACGGGGAGCTGTTTTTT
CDR3: CASRPLTGRDGELFF

D: TRBD2
V: TRBV10-3
size: NA
J: TRBJ2-3
DNA: TGTGCCATCAGCCCGAGCGGGGCTCTGGATACGCAGTATTTT
CDR3: CAISPSGALDTQYF

D: TRBD2
V: TRBV28
size: NA
J: TRBJ2-1
DNA: TGTGCCAGCAGCCCTGGCGGGAGCTCCTACAATGAGCAGTTCTTC
CDR3: CASSPGGSSYNEQFF

D: NA
V: TRBV5-1
size: NA
J: TRBJ2-3
DNA: TGCGCCAGCAGTCCCACAGGGGACTACACAGATACGCAGTATTTT
CDR3: CASSPTGDYTDTQYF